Listed here is a single T cell receptor (beta chain). CDR1 SEHNR and CDR2 FQNEAQ come from the germline V gene (reference sequence). This CDR3 has 16 amino acids. Trimming cost V 2 bases and J 5 bases; bases outside gene matches: 10. The sample comes from a study of PD-L1 blockade in urothelial cancer. Overall study context: Administration of atezolizumab to patients began around 2014, at 1,200 mg intravenously every 3 weeks. Blood drawn 3 weeks (second dose) and 6 weeks after treatment start was analyzed.

As for time point: pretreatment peripheral blood. Patients had urothelial carcinoma that was locally advanced or metastatic. TCRdb's copy holds only in-frame clones and misses some; the assay was immunoSEQ multiplex PCR. The data show approximately 94,000 clones, roughly 84% seen once. The V gene is TRBV7-9, the J gene TRBJ2-7; 9 bases match TRBD2. The specimen was PBMCs, collected around atezolizumab (anti-PD-L1) treatment. This clonotype was sampled from a man aged 60 to 75 with urothelial cancer. In DNA form, the CDR3 reads TGTGCCAGCAGCTTAATAGCGGGCGGGGGGGCAAACGAGCAGTACTTC. Translation: CASSLIAGGGANEQYF.